This T cell receptor beta chain was profiled in a study of tumor and adjacent non-tumor tissue in lung cancer. Across the study: The cohort had around eleven adenocarcinoma, a couple of squamous cell and 1 small cell patients. On average, productive TCRbeta reads reached some 4.2 million per sample.

No cell sorting was done before RNA was extracted from the tissue. CDR1 and CDR2 from the germline V gene are MNHEY and SVGEGT. The CDR3 numbers 15 amino acids, ends counted. A modified ARM-PCR protocol with three rounds of nested PCR amplified TCRbeta. TCRdb reanalysed the multiplex PCR reads using MiXCR and keeps one entry per CDR3 protein. This repertoire shows more than 85,000 distinct CDR3 sequences, 84% found once; its top ten account for around 21%. About this clonotype itself: Its matching antigen is unknown. The missing conserved phenylalanine or tryptophan at the end of this CDR3 makes a read error likely. It is unclear where the CDR3 begins or ends on the DNA, so no DNA is shown, and the CDR3 is as TCRdb lists it.

General study points: Compared with tumor, normal lung showed significantly lower TCR diversity. Patients with more diverse tumor TCRs had worse survival.

This TCR derives from a man in his 70s with non-small cell lung cancer. The chain has TRBV6-2 or TRBV6-3 and TRBJ2-7; whether TRBD1, the table's D call, matches the DNA was not checked. Input material: lung tumor tissue. CDR3 region: CASSSRQANSYEHNY.